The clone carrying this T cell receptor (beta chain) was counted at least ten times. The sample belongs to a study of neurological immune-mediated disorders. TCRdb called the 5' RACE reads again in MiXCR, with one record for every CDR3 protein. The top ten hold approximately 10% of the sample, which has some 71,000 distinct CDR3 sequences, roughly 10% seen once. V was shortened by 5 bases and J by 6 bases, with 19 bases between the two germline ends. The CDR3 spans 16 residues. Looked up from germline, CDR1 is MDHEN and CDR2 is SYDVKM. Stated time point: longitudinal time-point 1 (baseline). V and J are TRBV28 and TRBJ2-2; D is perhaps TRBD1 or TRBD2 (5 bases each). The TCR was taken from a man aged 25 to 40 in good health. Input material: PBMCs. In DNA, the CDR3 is TGTGCCAGCAGTCCCGAAGTTGCGTTGGGGGCCGGGGAGCTGTTTTTT. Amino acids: CASSPEVALGAGELFF.